The present entry profiles one T cell receptor (beta chain) with its context. Its antigen is unknown. The data derive from a study of cytomegalovirus exposure and HLA in healthy donors. The germline V gene has CDR1 SEHNR and CDR2 FQNEAQ (reference sequence). The CDR3 has 14 amino acids. Trimming took off 6 bases at V and 6 bases at J, with 18 bases between the two ends. The PCR made use of 60 Vbeta and 13 Jbeta primers. The table came from immunoSEQ multiplex PCR; TCRdb's copy has only in-frame clones and leaves some out. Counted here are about 94,000 clones, roughly four fifths occurring once; the ten biggest clones make up 10%. Study-wide points: As a later analysis revealed, most CMV-associated TCR beta chains appeared HLA-restricted.

This TCR was sampled from a human donor in good health. The rearrangement uses TRBV7-9 and TRBJ2-7; tentative D call: TRBD2 (6 bases). The sample consisted of PBMCs. CDR3 amino acids: CASRFGTSVSEQYF. CDR3 sequence (DNA): TGTGCCAGCAGGTTTGGGACTTCAGTATCCGAGCAGTACTTC.